The rows below give T cell receptor beta chains drawn from one sample of a study of Ad26.COV2.S vaccination and SARS-CoV-2 variants. The repertoire was sequenced with immunoSEQ multiplex PCR; TCRdb's copy has only in-frame clones and lacks some. This table holds approximately 97,000 clones, over 70% found once. The sequencing used peripheral blood, collected after recovery from COVID-19. The receptors shown here come from a human donor who had recovered from COVID-19. CDR3s leave out the opening cysteine and the closing phenylalanine or tryptophan. The order of the fields is clone size, V gene, J gene, CDR3 protein. Not every row has a clone size; where given, it reads once, few, many or a size class.

.,TRBV3-1/TRBV3-2,TRBJ1-2,ASSPRQDYGYT
.,TRBV19,TRBJ2-7,ASSGAGTGEEQY
.,TRBV28,TRBJ1-1,ASSLQVNTEAF
.,TRBV7-6,TRBJ2-2,ASSLEAKGSGGELF
few,TRBV2,TRBJ1-2,ASIGLQNNYGYT
.,TRBV14,TRBJ1-1,ASSLLGGTEAF
.,TRBV4-1,TRBJ1-5,ASSQDPGFSNQPQH
.,TRBV29-1,TRBJ2-7,SVETPGGSYEQY
.,TRBV28,TRBJ2-7,ASSRIGQGFSYEQY
few,TRBV5-1,TRBJ2-7,ASSLNGQVSYEQY
.,TRBV18,TRBJ1-4,ASSPSGYNEKLF
.,TRBV7-2,TRBJ1-5,ASSHLNQPQH
.,TRBV29-1,TRBJ1-2,SVERRQGLDGYT
.,TRBV28,TRBJ1-2,ASSFGGGGYT
few,TRBV6-5,TRBJ2-3,ASSYGLATDTQY
few,TRBV5-4,TRBJ1-6,ASSLDPDRARH
.,TRBV28,TRBJ2-1,ASRRDRGLFEQF